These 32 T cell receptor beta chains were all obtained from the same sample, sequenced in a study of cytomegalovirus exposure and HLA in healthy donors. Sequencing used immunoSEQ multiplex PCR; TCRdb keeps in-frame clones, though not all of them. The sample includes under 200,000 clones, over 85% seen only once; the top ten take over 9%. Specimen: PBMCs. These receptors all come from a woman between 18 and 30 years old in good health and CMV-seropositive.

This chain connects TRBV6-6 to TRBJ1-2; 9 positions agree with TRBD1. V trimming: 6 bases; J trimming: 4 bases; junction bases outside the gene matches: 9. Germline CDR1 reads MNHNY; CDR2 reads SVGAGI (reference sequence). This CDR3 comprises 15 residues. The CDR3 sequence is CASSPAGQGSYGYTF. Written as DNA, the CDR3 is TGTGCCAGCAGCCCAGCCGGACAGGGGAGCTATGGCTACACCTTC.

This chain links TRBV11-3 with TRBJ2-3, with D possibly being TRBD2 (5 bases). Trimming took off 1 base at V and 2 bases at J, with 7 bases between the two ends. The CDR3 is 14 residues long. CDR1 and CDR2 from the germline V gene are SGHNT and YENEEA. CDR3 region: CASSLAEATDTQYF. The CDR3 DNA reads TGTGCCAGCAGCTTAGCGGAGGCCACAGATACGCAGTATTTT. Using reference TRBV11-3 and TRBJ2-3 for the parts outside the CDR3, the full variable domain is EAGVVQSPRYKIIEKKQPVAFWCNPISGHNTLYWYLQNLGQGPELLIRYENEEAVDDSQLPKDRFSAERLKGVDSTLKIQPAELGDSAVYLCASSLAEATDTQYFGPGTRLTVL.

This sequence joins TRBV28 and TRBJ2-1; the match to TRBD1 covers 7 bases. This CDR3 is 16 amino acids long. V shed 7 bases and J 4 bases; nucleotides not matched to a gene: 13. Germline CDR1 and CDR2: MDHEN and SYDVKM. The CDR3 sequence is CASKETGTAIYNEQFF. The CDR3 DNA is TGTGCCAGCAAGGAAACCGGGACAGCGATTTACAATGAGCAGTTCTTC.

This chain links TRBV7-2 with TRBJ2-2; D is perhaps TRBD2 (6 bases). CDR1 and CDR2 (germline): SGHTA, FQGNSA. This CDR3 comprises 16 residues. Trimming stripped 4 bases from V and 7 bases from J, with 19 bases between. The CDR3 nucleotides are TGTGCCAGCAGCTCCCCGGGGACTCCTAGGGTCGGGGAGCTGTTTTTT. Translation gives CASSSPGTPRVGELFF. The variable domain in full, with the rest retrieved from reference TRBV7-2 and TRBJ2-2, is GAGVSQSPSNKVTEKGKDVELRCDPISGHTALYWYRQSLGQGLEFLIYFQGNSAPDKSGLPSDRFSAERTGGSVSTLTIQRTQQEDSAVYLCASSSPGTPRVGELFFGEGSRLTVL.

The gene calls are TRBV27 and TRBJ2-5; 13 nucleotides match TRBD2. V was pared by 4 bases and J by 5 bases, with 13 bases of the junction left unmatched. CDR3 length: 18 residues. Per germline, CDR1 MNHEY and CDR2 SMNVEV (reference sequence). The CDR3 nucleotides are TGTGCCAGCAGTTCACCCCGACTAGCGGGAGGCTTTTGGGAGACCCAGTACTTC. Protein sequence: CASSSPRLAGGFWETQYF.

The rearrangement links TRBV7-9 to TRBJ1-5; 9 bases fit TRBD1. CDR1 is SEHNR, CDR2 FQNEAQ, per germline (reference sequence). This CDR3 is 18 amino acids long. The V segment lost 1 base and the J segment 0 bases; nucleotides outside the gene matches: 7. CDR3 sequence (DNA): TGTGCCAGCAGCTTAGACAGGGGGCCCGCTTATAGCAATCAGCCCCAGCATTTT. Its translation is CASSLDRGPAYSNQPQHF.

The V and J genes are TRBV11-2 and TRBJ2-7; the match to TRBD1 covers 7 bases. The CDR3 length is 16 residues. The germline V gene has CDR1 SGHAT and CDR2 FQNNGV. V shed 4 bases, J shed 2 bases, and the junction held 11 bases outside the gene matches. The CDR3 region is CASSSVGTALTYEQYF. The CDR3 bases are TGTGCCAGCAGCTCCGTAGGGACAGCCTTAACCTACGAGCAGTACTTC.

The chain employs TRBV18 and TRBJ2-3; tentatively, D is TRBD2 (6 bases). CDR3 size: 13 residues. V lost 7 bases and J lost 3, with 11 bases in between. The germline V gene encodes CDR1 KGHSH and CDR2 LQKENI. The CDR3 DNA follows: TGTGCCAGCTTGAATGCGGGGACAGATACGCAGTATTTT. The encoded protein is CASLNAGTDTQYF.

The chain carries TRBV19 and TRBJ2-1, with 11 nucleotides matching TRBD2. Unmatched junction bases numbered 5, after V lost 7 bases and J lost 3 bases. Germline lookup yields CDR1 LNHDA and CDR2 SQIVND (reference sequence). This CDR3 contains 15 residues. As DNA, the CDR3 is TGTGCCAGTACCCAACTAGCGGGAGTCTACAATGAGCAGTTCTTC. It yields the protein CASTQLAGVYNEQFF.

The CDR3, as DNA: TGTGCCAGCAGGACCTCAGGGGGAGAGACCCAGTACTTC. This encodes CASRTSGGETQYF. The J gene is TRBJ2-5, the V gene TRBV27, with TRBD1 matching over 7 bases. Germline trimming cut 6 bases from V and 4 bases from J; bases unmatched to any gene: 5. Germline CDR1 and CDR2: MNHEY and SMNVEV (reference sequence). The CDR3 has 13 residues.

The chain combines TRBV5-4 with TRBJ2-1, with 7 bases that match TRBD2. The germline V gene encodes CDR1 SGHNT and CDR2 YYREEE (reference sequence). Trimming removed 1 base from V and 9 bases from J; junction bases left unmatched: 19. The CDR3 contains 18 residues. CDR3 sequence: CASSLIPQGSGTLSEQFF. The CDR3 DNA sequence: TGTGCCAGCAGCTTGATCCCGCAGGGCAGCGGGACCCTCAGTGAGCAGTTCTTC.

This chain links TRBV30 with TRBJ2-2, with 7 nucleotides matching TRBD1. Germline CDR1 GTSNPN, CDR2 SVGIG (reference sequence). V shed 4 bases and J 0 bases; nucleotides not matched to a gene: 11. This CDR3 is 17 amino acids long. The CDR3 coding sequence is TGTGCCTGGACCAATGATAGGACAGGATCGAACACCGGGGAGCTGTTTTTT. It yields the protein CAWTNDRTGSNTGELFF.

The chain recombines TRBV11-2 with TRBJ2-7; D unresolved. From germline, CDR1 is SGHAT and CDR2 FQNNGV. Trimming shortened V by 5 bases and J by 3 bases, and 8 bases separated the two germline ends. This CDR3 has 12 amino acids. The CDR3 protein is CASSLDNYEQYF. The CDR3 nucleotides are TGTGCCAGCAGCCTCGACAACTACGAGCAGTACTTC.

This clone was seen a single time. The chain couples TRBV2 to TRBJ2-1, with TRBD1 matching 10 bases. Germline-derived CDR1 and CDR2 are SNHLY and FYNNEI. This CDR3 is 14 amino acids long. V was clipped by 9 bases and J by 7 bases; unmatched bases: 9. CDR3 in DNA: TGTGCCAGTTACGACAGGGGGCGCGTGAATGAGCAGTTCTTC. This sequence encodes CASYDRGRVNEQFF.

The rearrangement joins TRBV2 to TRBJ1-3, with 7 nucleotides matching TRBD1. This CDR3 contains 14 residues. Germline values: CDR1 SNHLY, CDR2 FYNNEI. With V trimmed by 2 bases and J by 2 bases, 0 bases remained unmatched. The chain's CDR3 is CASSEQGAGNTIYF. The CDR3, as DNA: TGTGCCAGCAGTGAACAGGGGGCTGGAAACACCATATATTTT.

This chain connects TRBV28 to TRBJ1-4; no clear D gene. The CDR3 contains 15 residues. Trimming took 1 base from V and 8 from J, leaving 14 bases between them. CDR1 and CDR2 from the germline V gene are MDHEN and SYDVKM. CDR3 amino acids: CASSLSIRVEEKLFF. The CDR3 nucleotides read TGTGCCAGCAGTTTATCAATCCGGGTGGAGGAAAAACTGTTTTTT.

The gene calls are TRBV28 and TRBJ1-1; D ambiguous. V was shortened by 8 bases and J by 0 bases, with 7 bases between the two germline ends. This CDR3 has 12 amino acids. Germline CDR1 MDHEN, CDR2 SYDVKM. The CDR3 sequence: CASDGVNTEAFF. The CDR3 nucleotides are TGTGCCAGCGACGGGGTGAACACTGAAGCTTTCTTT.

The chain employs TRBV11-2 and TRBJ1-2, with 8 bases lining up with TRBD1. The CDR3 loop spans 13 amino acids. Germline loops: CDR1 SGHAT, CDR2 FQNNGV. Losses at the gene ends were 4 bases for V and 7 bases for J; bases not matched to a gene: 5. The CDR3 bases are TGTGCCAGCAGCTGGGACAGGCAAGGTGGCTACACCTTC. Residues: CASSWDRQGGYTF. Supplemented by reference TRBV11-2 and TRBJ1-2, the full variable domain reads EAGVAQSPRYKIIEKRQSVAFWCNPISGHATLYWYQQILGQGPKLLIQFQNNGVVDDSQLPKDRFSAERLKGVDSTLKIQPAKLEDSAVYLCASSWDRQGGYTFGSGTRLTVV.

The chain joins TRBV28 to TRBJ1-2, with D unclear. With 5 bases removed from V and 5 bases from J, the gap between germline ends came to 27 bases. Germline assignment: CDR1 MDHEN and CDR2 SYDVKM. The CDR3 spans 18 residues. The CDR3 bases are TGTGCCAGCAGTGGGGTAGCGATGATCCTCGAGGCGCGATATGGCTACACCTTC. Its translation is CASSGVAMILEARYGYTF.

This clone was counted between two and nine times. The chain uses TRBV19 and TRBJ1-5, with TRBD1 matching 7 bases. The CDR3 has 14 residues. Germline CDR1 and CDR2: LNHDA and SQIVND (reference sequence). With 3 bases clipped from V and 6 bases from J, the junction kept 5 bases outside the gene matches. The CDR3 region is CASSISAGGQPQHF. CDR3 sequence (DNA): TGTGCCAGTAGTATTTCGGCAGGGGGTCAGCCCCAGCATTTT.

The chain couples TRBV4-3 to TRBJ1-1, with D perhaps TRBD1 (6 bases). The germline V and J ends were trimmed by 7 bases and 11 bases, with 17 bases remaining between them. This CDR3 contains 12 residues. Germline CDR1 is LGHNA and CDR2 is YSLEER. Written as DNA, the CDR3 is TGCGCCAGCATAGGACCTTCAGGGGTTGCTTTCTTT. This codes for CASIGPSGVAFF.

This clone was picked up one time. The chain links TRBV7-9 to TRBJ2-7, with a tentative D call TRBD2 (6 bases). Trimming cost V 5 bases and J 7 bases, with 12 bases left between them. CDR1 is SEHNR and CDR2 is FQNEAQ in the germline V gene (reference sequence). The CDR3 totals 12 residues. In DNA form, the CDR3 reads TGTGCCAGCAGCCGGACTATACGAGAGCAGTACTTC. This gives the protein CASSRTIREQYF.

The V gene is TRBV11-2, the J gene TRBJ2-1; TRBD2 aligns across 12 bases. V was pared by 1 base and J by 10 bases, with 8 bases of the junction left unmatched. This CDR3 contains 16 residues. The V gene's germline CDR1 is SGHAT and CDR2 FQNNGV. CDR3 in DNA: TGTGCCAGCAGCTTAGGAGCCGGGACTAGCGGGCTAGAGCAGTTCTTC. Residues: CASSLGAGTSGLEQFF.

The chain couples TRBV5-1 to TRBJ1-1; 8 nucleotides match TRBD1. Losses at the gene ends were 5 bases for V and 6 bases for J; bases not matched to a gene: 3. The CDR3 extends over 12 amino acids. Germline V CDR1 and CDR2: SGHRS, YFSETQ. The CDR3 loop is CASRLQGAEAFF. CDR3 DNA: TGCGCCAGCAGGTTACAGGGGGCTGAAGCTTTCTTT.

This CDR3 is CASSVFGSDEQFF. The CDR3 bases are TGTGCCAGCAGCGTATTCGGGTCCGATGAGCAGTTCTTC. The chain carries TRBV9 and TRBJ2-1; D gene uncertain. Trimming stripped 1 base from V and 8 bases from J, with 10 bases between. The CDR3 is 13 residues long. Germline loops: CDR1 SGDLS, CDR2 YYNGEE. Drawing the rest from reference TRBV9 and TRBJ2-1, the complete variable domain is DSGVTQTPKHLITATGQRVTLRCSPRSGDLSVYWYQQSLDQGLQFLIQYYNGEERAKGNILERFSAQQFPDLHSELNLSSLELGDSALYFCASSVFGSDEQFFGPGTRLTVL.

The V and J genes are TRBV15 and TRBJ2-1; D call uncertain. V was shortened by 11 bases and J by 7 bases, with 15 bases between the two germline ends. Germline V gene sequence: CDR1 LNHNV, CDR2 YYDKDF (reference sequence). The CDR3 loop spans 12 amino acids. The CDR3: CASSHSWNEQFF. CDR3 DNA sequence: TGTGCCTCGAGTCATAGCTGGAATGAGCAGTTCTTC.

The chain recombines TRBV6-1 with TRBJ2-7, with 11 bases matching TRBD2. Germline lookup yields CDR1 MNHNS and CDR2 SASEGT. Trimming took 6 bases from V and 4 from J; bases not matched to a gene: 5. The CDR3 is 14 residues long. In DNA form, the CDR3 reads TGTGCCAGCAGAGCCGGGACTAGCGGATACGAGCAGTACTTC. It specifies CASRAGTSGYEQYF.

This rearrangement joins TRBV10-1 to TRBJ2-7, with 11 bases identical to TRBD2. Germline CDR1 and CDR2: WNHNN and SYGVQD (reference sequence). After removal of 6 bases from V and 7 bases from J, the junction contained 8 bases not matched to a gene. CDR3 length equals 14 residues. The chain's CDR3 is CASSDSGRVGEQYF. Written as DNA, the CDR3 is TGCGCCAGCAGCGATAGCGGGAGGGTAGGTGAGCAGTACTTC.

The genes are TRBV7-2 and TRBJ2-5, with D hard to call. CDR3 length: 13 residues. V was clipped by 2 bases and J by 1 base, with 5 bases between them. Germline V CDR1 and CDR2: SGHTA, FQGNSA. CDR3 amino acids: CASSLQAQETQYF. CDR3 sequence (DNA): TGTGCCAGCAGCTTACAAGCCCAAGAGACCCAGTACTTC.

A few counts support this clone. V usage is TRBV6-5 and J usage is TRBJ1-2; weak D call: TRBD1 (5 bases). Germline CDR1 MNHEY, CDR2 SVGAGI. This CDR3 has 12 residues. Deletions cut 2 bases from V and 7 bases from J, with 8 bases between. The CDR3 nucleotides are TGTGCCAGCAGTTACGGGGCCGCTGGCTACACCTTC. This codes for CASSYGAAGYTF.

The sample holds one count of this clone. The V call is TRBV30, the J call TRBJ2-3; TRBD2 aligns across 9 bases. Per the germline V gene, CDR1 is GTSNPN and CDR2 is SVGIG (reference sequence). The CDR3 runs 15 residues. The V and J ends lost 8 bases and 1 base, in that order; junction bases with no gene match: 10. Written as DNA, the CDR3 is TGTGCCCGCGTGGGGGGACTAGCTGGCACAGATACGCAGTATTTT. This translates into CARVGGLAGTDTQYF.

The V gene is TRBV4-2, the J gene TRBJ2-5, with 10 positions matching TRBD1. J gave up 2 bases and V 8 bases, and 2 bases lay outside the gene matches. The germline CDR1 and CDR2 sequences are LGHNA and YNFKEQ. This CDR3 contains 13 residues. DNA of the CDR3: TGTGCCAGCGGGGACAGGGGACAAGAGACCCAGTACTTC. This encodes CASGDRGQETQYF.